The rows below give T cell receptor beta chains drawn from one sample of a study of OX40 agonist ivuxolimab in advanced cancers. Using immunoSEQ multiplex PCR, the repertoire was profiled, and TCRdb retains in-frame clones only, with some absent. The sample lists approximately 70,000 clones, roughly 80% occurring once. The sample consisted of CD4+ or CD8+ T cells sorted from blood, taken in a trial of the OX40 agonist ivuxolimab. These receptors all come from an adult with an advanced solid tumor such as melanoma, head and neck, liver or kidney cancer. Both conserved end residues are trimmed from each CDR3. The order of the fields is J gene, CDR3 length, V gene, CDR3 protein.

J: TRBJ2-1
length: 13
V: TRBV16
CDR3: ASSQSYRGGNEQF

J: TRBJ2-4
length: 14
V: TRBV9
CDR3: ASSVSGGLAKNIQY

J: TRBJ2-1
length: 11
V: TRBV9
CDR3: ASSVGLAHDPF

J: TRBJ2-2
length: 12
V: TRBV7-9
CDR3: ASSLTILPGELF

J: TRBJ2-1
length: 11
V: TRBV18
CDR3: ASSPDRENEQF

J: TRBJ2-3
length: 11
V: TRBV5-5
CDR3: ASSYRGSDTQY

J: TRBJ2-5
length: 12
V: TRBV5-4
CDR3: ASSLGTYQETQY

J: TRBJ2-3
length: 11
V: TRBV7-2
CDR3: ASSPGQSDTQY

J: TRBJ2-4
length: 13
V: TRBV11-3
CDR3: ASSFSGTGVSIQY

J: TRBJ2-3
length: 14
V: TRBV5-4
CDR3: ASSPQGDGGTDTQY

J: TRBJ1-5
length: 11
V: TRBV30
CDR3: AWSVSLGQPQH

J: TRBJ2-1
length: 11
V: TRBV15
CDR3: ATSRAGSNEQF

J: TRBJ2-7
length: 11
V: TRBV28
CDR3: ASSLEGGYEQY

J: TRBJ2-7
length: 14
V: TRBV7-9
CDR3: ASRRGLAGVGYEQY

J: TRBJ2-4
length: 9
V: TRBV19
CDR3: ASSIGDIQY

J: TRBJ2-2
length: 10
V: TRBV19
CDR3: ASSDRSGELF

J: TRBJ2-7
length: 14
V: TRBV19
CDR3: ASSIGAGQGNYEQY

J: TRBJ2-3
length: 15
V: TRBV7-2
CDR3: ASSLAASGRSTDTQY

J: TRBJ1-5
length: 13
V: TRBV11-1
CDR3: ASSPPGQGLQPQH

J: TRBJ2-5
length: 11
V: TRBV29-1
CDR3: SVGYAGGETQY

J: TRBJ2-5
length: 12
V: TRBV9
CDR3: ASSATTGPETQY

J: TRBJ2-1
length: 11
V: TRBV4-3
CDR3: ASSQEPGYEQF

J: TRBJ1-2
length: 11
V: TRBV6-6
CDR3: ASGPETNYGYT

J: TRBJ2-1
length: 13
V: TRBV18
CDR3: ASSPRGSEAGEQF

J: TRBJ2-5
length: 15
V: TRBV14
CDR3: ASSQSPFNKGVETQY

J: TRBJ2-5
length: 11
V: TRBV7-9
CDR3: ASSPPAAETQY

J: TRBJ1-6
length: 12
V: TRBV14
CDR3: ASSPERNNSPLH

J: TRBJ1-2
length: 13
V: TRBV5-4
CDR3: ASSSRTGADYGYT

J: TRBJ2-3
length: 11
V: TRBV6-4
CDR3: ASSDQGTDTQY

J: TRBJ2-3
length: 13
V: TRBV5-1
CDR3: ASSHRQGFTDTQY

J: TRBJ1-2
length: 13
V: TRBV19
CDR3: ASSNAKGGGSGYT

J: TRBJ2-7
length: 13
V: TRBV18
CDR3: ASSPPRAGGSEQY

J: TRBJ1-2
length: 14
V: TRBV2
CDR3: ASSTTQTGGYYGYT